The 22 T cell receptor beta chains given below trace back to one sample, sequenced in a study of cytomegalovirus exposure and HLA in healthy donors. The PCR had 60 Vbeta and 13 Jbeta primers. Assay used: immunoSEQ multiplex PCR; TCRdb lists only in-frame clones, some missing. In the table there are 170,000 or so clones, 70% to 90% of which are singletons. Sequencing input: PBMCs. The receptors derive from a girl aged 10 to 17 in good health and CMV-seropositive.

The chain employs TRBV6-5 and TRBJ2-7, with 10 bases identical to TRBD1. V trimming: 6 bases; J trimming: 7 bases; junction bases outside the gene matches: 12. Per germline, CDR1 MNHEY and CDR2 SVGAGI. The CDR3 spans 15 residues. The CDR3 nucleotides are TGTGCCAGCAGCAGGGACAGGGGCCCTTTCCAAGAGCAGTACTTC. This codes for CASSRDRGPFQEQYF.

The chain recombines TRBV9 with TRBJ1-1; D perhaps matches TRBD1 (6 bases). CDR1 is SGDLS, CDR2 YYNGEE, per germline. Deletions cut 1 base from V and 6 bases from J, with 10 bases between. The CDR3 extends over 13 amino acids. In nucleotides, the CDR3 is TGTGCCAGCAGCGTAAATCAGGGGCCTGAAGCTTTCTTT. Translation: CASSVNQGPEAFF. Using reference TRBV9 and TRBJ1-1 for the parts outside the CDR3, the full variable domain is DSGVTQTPKHLITATGQRVTLRCSPRSGDLSVYWYQQSLDQGLQFLIQYYNGEERAKGNILERFSAQQFPDLHSELNLSSLELGDSALYFCASSVNQGPEAFFGQGTRLTVV.

The chain couples TRBV30 to TRBJ2-3; D unresolved. Trimming left V 1 base short and J 4 bases short, with 9 bases between. Germline V gene lookup returns CDR1 GTSNPN and CDR2 SVGIG (reference sequence). This CDR3 spans 13 amino acids. The DNA for the CDR3 is TGTGCCTGGAGTGCCGGGTGGGCAGATACGCAGTATTTT. Amino acids: CAWSAGWADTQYF.

V gene TRBV6-1 combines with J gene TRBJ2-3, with a weak D call TRBD1 (6 bases). Germline-derived CDR1 and CDR2 are MNHNS and SASEGT. This CDR3 comprises 16 residues. Trimming removed 4 bases at V and 2 bases at J, with 16 bases between. Written as DNA, the CDR3 is TGTGCCAGCAGTGCGAGAGGGGGAACGGCCACAGATACGCAGTATTTT. It specifies CASSARGGTATDTQYF.

This clone was counted a few times. The chain employs TRBV7-9 and TRBJ1-1; D is perhaps TRBD1 (5 bases). Deletions cut 8 bases from V and 5 bases from J, with 21 bases between. The germline V gene has CDR1 SEHNR and CDR2 FQNEAQ (reference sequence). This CDR3 has 15 amino acids. DNA of the CDR3: TGTGCCAGCGGTCCGGGGGAAGGGCATCTAACTGAAGCTTTCTTT. It specifies CASGPGEGHLTEAFF.

The rearrangement links TRBV7-9 to TRBJ1-2; D is ambiguous. This CDR3 contains 13 residues. The V gene's germline CDR1 is SEHNR and CDR2 FQNEAQ (reference sequence). V shed 4 bases and J shed 5 bases, with 11 bases lying between them. The CDR3 spells CASSSSGSYGYTF. CDR3 coding DNA: TGTGCCAGCAGCTCTTCGGGATCATATGGCTACACCTTC.

The chain has TRBV19 and TRBJ1-2; D is uncertain. The CDR3 spans 14 residues. Germline V gene lookup returns CDR1 LNHDA and CDR2 SQIVND (reference sequence). The germline V and J ends were trimmed by 3 bases and 4 bases, with 12 bases remaining between them. In DNA form, the CDR3 reads TGTGCCAGTAGTATCTCCGGGGTCCTCTATGGCTACACCTTC. This sequence encodes CASSISGVLYGYTF.

V is TRBV2 and J is TRBJ2-3; D is unresolved. CDR1 and CDR2 from the germline V gene are SNHLY and FYNNEI. The CDR3 has 14 residues. Trimming shortened V by 3 bases and J by 6 bases, and 13 bases separated the two germline ends. The CDR3 loop reads CASSESWSSDTQYF. The CDR3 coding sequence is TGTGCCAGCAGTGAGTCCTGGAGTTCGGATACGCAGTATTTT.

This clone came up once. V is TRBV10-3 and J is TRBJ1-1, with 8 nucleotides matching TRBD1. CDR1 is ENHRY, CDR2 SYGVKD, per germline. After removal of 4 bases from V and 0 bases from J, the junction contained 7 bases not matched to a gene. The CDR3 runs 16 residues. DNA for the CDR3: TGTGCCATCAGTGGGACATCAGGGGGCTTGAACACTGAAGCTTTCTTT. Its protein is CAISGTSGGLNTEAFF.

V usage is TRBV12-5 and J usage is TRBJ2-5; 9 bases are shared with TRBD2. With the DNA end fitting TRBJ2-7 better, the J assignment may be wrong. From germline, CDR1 is LGHNT and CDR2 FRNRAP. The CDR3 length is 14 residues. As DNA, the CDR3 is TGTGCTAGTGGAGCGGGGGGTTCAACCTACGAGCAGTACTTC. As protein: CASGAGGSTYEQYF.

The chain recombines TRBV7-3 with TRBJ1-1; D is ambiguous. Germline values: CDR1 SGHTA, CDR2 FQGTGA. The CDR3 is made up of 13 amino acids. The V end was cut by 3 bases, the J end by 0 bases, with 5 bases between. In nucleotides, the CDR3 is TGTGCCAGCAGCTTTGACTTGAACACTGAAGCTTTCTTT. Its translation: CASSFDLNTEAFF. Using reference TRBV7-3 and TRBJ1-1 for the parts outside the CDR3, the full variable domain is GAGVSQTPSNKVTEKGKYVELRCDPISGHTALYWYRQSLGQGPEFLIYFQGTGAADDSGLPNDRFFAVRPEGSVSTLKIQRTERGDSAVYLCASSFDLNTEAFFGQGTRLTVV.

As for this clone: The same CDR3 arises from other DNA sequences in this sample as well. The chain employs TRBV5-1 and TRBJ1-1; D ambiguous. The CDR3 has 13 amino acids. Trimming removed 3 bases at V and 1 base at J, with 7 bases between. Germline V gene lookup returns CDR1 SGHRS and CDR2 YFSETQ. The CDR3: CASSYRTNTEAFF. CDR3 sequence (DNA): TGCGCCAGCAGCTACAGAACGAACACTGAAGCTTTCTTT.

This clone was seen only once. This rearrangement joins TRBV7-2 to TRBJ2-5, with 7 bases identical to TRBD1. V trimming: 5 bases; J trimming: 2 bases; junction bases outside the gene matches: 5. Germline V lookup: CDR1 SGHTA, CDR2 FQGNSA. The CDR3 is 14 residues long. The CDR3 DNA reads as TGTGCCAGCAGCGGGCCGGGACAGCAAGAGACCCAGTACTTC. Its protein product is CASSGPGQQETQYF.

This chain links TRBV7-9 with TRBJ1-4; D remains ambiguous. With 9 bases removed from V and 0 bases from J, the gap between germline ends came to 8 bases. The CDR3 runs 13 residues. Germline V lookup: CDR1 SEHNR, CDR2 FQNEAQ (reference sequence). The CDR3 nucleotides read TGTGCCAGTTACAGTGCAACTAATGAAAAACTGTTTTTT. Translated: CASYSATNEKLFF.

This clone is a singleton in its sample. V gene TRBV6-1 combines with J gene TRBJ2-1; D gene uncertain. Germline V gene data show CDR1 as MNHNS and CDR2 as SASEGT. This CDR3 region has 13 residues. Trimming cost V 3 bases and J 0 bases, with 3 bases left between them. The CDR3 reads CASSDSSYNEQFF. The DNA of the CDR3 is TGTGCCAGCAGTGACAGCTCCTACAATGAGCAGTTCTTC.

The chain couples TRBV2 to TRBJ1-4, with TRBD1 as a possible D gene (5 bases). The CDR3 covers 14 residues. V gave up 5 bases and J gave up 5 bases, with 12 bases separating them. The germline gives CDR1 SNHLY, CDR2 FYNNEI. CDR3 amino acids: CASSKGNSNEKLFF. As DNA, the CDR3 is TGTGCCAGCAGTAAGGGGAATAGCAATGAAAAACTGTTTTTT.

This clone has more than one count but fewer than ten. The chain employs TRBV4-1 and TRBJ2-1; TRBD2 is a possible D gene (6 bases). CDR1 is MGHRA, CDR2 YSYEKL, per germline. V was trimmed by 1 base and J by 4 bases, leaving 20 bases between them. The length of the CDR3 is 18 residues. The CDR3 DNA reads as TGCGCCAGCAGCCAAGTTGGGCTACCGGGAGAAGGGTACAATGAGCAGTTCTTC. Amino acid sequence: CASSQVGLPGEGYNEQFF.

The table lists this clone with a few counts. V gene TRBV6-4 combines with J gene TRBJ1-2; 7 nucleotides align to TRBD1. Per the germline V gene, CDR1 is MRHNA and CDR2 is SNTAGT. The CDR3 loop spans 16 amino acids. V lost 6 bases, J lost 3 bases, and 13 bases stayed unmatched. The DNA of the CDR3 is TGTGCCAGCAGCCCGGAAGGAGGGGGCTCACACTATGGCTACACCTTC. As protein: CASSPEGGGSHYGYTF.

The chain carries TRBV27 and TRBJ2-1, with 7 bases that match TRBD1. The V and J ends lost 5 bases and 2 bases, in that order; junction bases with no gene match: 6. CDR1 MNHEY and CDR2 SMNVEV come from the germline V gene (reference sequence). The CDR3 covers 15 residues. The CDR3 DNA reads TGTGCCAGCAGTAAGGGGACAGTAGCCTACAATGAGCAGTTCTTC. Protein product: CASSKGTVAYNEQFF.

CDR3 coding DNA: TGTGCCAGCAGCCCCCAGAAGGGGGGGAGGAGCGGGGAGCTGTTTTTT. Amino acids: CASSPQKGGRSGELFF. The chain joins TRBV7-3 to TRBJ2-2; the D gene is possibly TRBD2 (7 bases). CDR1 SGHTA and CDR2 FQGTGA come from the germline V gene. CDR3 size: 16 residues. Trimming removed 5 bases from V and 7 bases from J, with 20 bases in between.

The chain carries TRBV7-3 and TRBJ1-1; D is undetermined. This CDR3 is built from 15 residues. Germline CDR1 SGHTA, CDR2 FQGTGA. V was pared by 5 bases and J by 7 bases, with 20 bases between. CDR3 DNA sequence: TGTGCCAGCAGCCCCCAGCCCGGGGTACCCGTTGAAGCTTTCTTT. Translation: CASSPQPGVPVEAFF. The complete variable domain, with remaining parts taken from reference TRBV7-3 and TRBJ1-1, reads GAGVSQTPSNKVTEKGKYVELRCDPISGHTALYWYRQSLGQGPEFLIYFQGTGAADDSGLPNDRFFAVRPEGSVSTLKIQRTERGDSAVYLCASSPQPGVPVEAFFGQGTRLTVV.

The chain is built from TRBV2 and TRBJ2-6; a possible D gene is TRBD2 (6 bases). Deletions cut 1 base from V and 0 bases from J, with 7 bases between. This CDR3 region has 16 residues. CDR1 SNHLY and CDR2 FYNNEI come from the germline V gene. This chain's CDR3 is CASSEVGGSGANVLTF. The CDR3 coding sequence is TGTGCCAGCAGTGAAGTCGGGGGCTCTGGGGCCAACGTCCTGACTTTC.